This T cell receptor beta chain was identified in a study of blood T cell repertoires in COVID-19. Turning to the study itself: COVID-19 samples, acute and convalescent, were from the United States, Italy and Spain.

Individuals aged about 18 to 89 years were recruited from roughly 22 US areas. Clinical histories supplied by participants themselves formed the basis of cohort assignment. Cohort 3 donors counted as recovered after two negative PCRs, clearance, or resolved symptoms. The V and J ends lost 4 bases and 4 bases respectively, with 11 bases between them. From germline, CDR1 is SEHNR and CDR2 FQNEAQ (reference sequence). The CDR3 spans 14 residues. The method was immunoSEQ multiplex PCR; TCRdb's version includes in-frame clones alone and lacks a portion of them. This sample has around 380,000 clones, with 87% found just once.

This clonotype was obtained from a man aged 30 to 39 who had recovered from COVID-19. The chain couples TRBV7-9 to TRBJ1-5; D is perhaps TRBD1 (6 bases). The sequencing input was PBMCs or T cells enriched from blood (not recorded which). The DNA of the CDR3 is TGTGCCAGCAGCTCCGGGACACCGAATCAGCCCCAGCATTTT. Its protein product is CASSSGTPNQPQHF.